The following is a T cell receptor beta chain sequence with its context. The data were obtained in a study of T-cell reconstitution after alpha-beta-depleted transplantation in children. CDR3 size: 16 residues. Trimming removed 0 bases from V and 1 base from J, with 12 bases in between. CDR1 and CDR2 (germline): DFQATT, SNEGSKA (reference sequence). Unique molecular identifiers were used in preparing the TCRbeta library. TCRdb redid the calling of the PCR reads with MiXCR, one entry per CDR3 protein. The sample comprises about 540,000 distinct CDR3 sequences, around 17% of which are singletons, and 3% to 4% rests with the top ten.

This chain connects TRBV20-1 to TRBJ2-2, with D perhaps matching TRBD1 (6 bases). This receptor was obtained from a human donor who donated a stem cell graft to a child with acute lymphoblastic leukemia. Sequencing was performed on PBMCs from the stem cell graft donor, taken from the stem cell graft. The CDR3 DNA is TGCAGTGCTAGAGATCCCCGGACAGTGAACACCGGGGAGCTGTTTTTT. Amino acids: CSARDPRTVNTGELFF.